Detailed here is one T cell receptor beta chain. Sequencing used immunoSEQ multiplex PCR; TCRdb keeps in-frame clones, though not all of them. Of 70,000 or so clones listed, about 95% are singletons. The data stem from a study of cytomegalovirus exposure and HLA in healthy donors. The CDR3 covers 15 residues. Deletions cut 5 bases from V and 1 base from J, with 11 bases between. Germline V lookup: CDR1 SGHVS, CDR2 FNYEAQ. The TCR was taken from a woman aged 18-30 years in good health and CMV-seropositive. V is TRBV7-6 and J is TRBJ2-2; perhaps TRBD1 as D (6 bases). Sequencing used PBMCs. This CDR3 is CASSPGTRNTGELFF. CDR3 nucleotide sequence: TGTGCCAGCAGCCCCGGGACAAGGAACACCGGGGAGCTGTTTTTT. Filled out from reference TRBV7-6 and TRBJ2-2, the complete variable domain reads GAGVSQSPRYKVTKRGQDVALRCDPISGHVSLYWYRQALGQGPEFLTYFNYEAQQDKSGLPNDRFSAERPEGSISTLTIQRTEQRDSAMYRCASSPGTRNTGELFFGEGSRLTVL.